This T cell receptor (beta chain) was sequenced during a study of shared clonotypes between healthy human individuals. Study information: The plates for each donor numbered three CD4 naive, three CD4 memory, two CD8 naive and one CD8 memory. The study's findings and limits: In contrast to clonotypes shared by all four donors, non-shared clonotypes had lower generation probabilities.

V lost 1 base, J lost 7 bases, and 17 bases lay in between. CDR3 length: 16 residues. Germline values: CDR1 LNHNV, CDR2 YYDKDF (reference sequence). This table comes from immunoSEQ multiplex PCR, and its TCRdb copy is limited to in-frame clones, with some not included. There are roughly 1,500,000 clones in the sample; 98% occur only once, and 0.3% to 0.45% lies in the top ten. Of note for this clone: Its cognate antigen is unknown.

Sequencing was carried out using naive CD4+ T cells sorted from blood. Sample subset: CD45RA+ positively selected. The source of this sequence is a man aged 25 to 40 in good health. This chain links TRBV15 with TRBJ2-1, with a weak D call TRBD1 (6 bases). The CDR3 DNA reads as TGTGCCACCAGCAGAGCCCCAGGGGCACGTGCGAATGAGCAGTTCTTC. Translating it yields CATSRAPGARANEQFF.